Below, 26 T cell receptor beta chains from the same sample are listed, as sequenced in a study of blood T cell repertoires in COVID-19. Repertoires were generated with immunoSEQ multiplex PCR, while TCRdb's copy carries only in-frame clones and drops some. The data contain approximately 93,000 clones, roughly 79% of them singletons. The sequencing input was peripheral blood. These receptors were collected from an elderly woman with acute or convalescent COVID-19.

The chain combines TRBV6-2 or TRBV6-3 with TRBJ2-5; tentative D call: TRBD1 (8 bases). The length of the CDR3 is 17 residues. Germline CDR1 reads MNHEY; CDR2 reads SVGEGT. V was pared by 0 bases and J by 5 bases, with 19 bases between. In nucleotides, the CDR3 is TGTGCCAGCAGTTACTCGAAGGCGGCGGGGGACAGGGAGACCCAGTACTTC. Translation: CASSYSKAAGDRETQYF.

V gene TRBV7-2 combines with J gene TRBJ1-3; weak D call: TRBD1 (5 bases). Germline V gene lookup returns CDR1 SGHTA and CDR2 FQGNSA. This CDR3 comprises 16 residues. Trimming took 6 bases from V and 0 from J, leaving 15 bases between them. CDR3: CASSVRTTHSGNTIYF. CDR3 in DNA: TGTGCCAGCAGTGTCCGGACAACTCACTCTGGAAACACCATATATTTT.

The V and J genes are TRBV10-3 and TRBJ1-2; 7 bases align to TRBD1. The CDR3 length is 12 residues. The germline CDR1 and CDR2 sequences are ENHRY and SYGVKD. The J segment lost 5 bases and the V segment lost 10 bases, leaving 7 bases of the junction unmatched. In DNA form, the CDR3 reads TGTGCCACGACGACAGGGCGGTATGGCTACACCTTC. It yields the protein CATTTGRYGYTF.

The gene calls are TRBV28 and TRBJ1-6; 8 positions match TRBD1. The J segment lost 5 bases and the V segment lost 4 bases, leaving 7 bases of the junction unmatched. Germline CDR1 and CDR2: MDHEN and SYDVKM. There are 16 residues in the CDR3. The CDR3 loop reads CASSSPGTGDNSPLHF. In DNA, the CDR3 is TGTGCCAGCAGTTCCCCCGGGACAGGAGATAATTCACCCCTCCACTTT.

The chain joins TRBV14 to TRBJ1-2; TRBD1 might be the D (6 bases). Germline CDR1 reads SGHDN; CDR2 reads FVKESK. Deletions cut 5 bases from V and 7 bases from J, with 14 bases between. The CDR3 totals 13 residues. The CDR3 bases are TGTGCCAGCAGCGAGGGGGTCCAACGTGGCTACACCTTC. Protein sequence: CASSEGVQRGYTF.

The rearrangement uses TRBV7-2 and TRBJ1-2; 8 positions match TRBD1. Germline assignment: CDR1 SGHTA and CDR2 FQGNSA. The CDR3 has 13 residues. The V gene end was trimmed by 5 bases and the J gene end by 5 bases; junction bases not matched to a gene: 4. CDR3: CASSPDREYGYTF. The CDR3, as DNA: TGTGCCAGCAGCCCGGACAGGGAATATGGCTACACCTTC.

This clone was picked up a small number of times. The chain is built from TRBV23-1 and TRBJ1-5; D perhaps matches TRBD1 (6 bases). TRBV23-1 is an open reading frame, and its role is uncertain. This CDR3 region has 19 residues. V lost 3 bases and J 6 bases, leaving 27 bases between the germline ends. The CDR3 loop reads CASSHFIVQGLEHGQPQHF. DNA of the CDR3: TGCGCCAGCAGTCATTTCATAGTACAGGGTCTTGAGCATGGTCAGCCCCAGCATTTT.

The chain recombines TRBV28 with TRBJ1-6; a weak D match, TRBD1 (6 bases). Germline-derived CDR1 and CDR2 are MDHEN and SYDVKM. The CDR3 extends over 15 amino acids. Trimming cost V 6 bases and J 10 bases, with 19 bases left between them. The CDR3 DNA reads TGTGCCAGCAGGGTAGGACAGAGAGTTGGGTCACCCCTCCACTTT. It translates to CASRVGQRVGSPLHF.

The chain combines TRBV6-1 with TRBJ1-3; no firm D call. V lost 2 bases and J lost 0, with 5 bases in between. From germline, CDR1 is MNHNS and CDR2 SASEGT. This CDR3 spans 14 amino acids. Written as DNA, the CDR3 is TGTGCCAGCAGTGAACTGTACTCTGGAAACACCATATATTTT. Translation: CASSELYSGNTIYF.

This clone was detected only once. The V call is TRBV7-9, the J call TRBJ2-2; 9 nucleotides match TRBD1. Germline V gives CDR1 SEHNR, CDR2 FQNEAQ (reference sequence). V lost 7 bases and J lost 4; bases outside the gene matches: 10. This CDR3 contains 16 residues. In DNA, the CDR3 is TGTGCCAGCACCCAGGGGGTGACAGGGGGCACCGGGGAGCTGTTTTTT. The encoded protein is CASTQGVTGGTGELFF.

Turning to this clone: This is likely a read error, given that the CDR3 carries no conserved phenylalanine or tryptophan at its end. The limits of the CDR3 on the DNA are not certain, so only TCRdb's listed CDR3 is given. The gene calls are TRBV21-1 and TRBJ1-1. TRBV21-1 is a listed pseudogene. The CDR3 spans 9 amino acids, including both terminal residues. CDR3 loop: CARTGRVRS.

CDR3 protein: CASSQGQGRGETQYF. The CDR3 bases are TGTGCCAGCAGCCAAGGACAGGGAAGAGGAGAGACCCAGTACTTC. V usage is TRBV3-1 (or the pseudogene TRBV3-2) and J usage is TRBJ2-5; TRBD1 agrees at 7 bases. Trimming took 1 base from V and 4 from J; bases not matched to a gene: 6. The CDR3 has 15 residues. CDR1 LGHDT and CDR2 YNNKEL come from the germline V gene (reference sequence).

The genes are TRBV7-2 and TRBJ1-5; 7 nucleotides match TRBD1. V lost 5 bases, J lost 0 bases, and 4 bases stayed unmatched. The CDR3 totals 15 residues. The germline V gene encodes CDR1 SGHTA and CDR2 FQGNSA. Here the CDR3 DNA reads TGTGCCAGCAGCCCCGGGACAGTTAGCAATCAGCCCCAGCATTTT. It codes for CASSPGTVSNQPQHF.

The V and J genes are TRBV5-8 and TRBJ2-1, with D tentatively TRBD2 (7 bases). The CDR3 totals 15 residues. Trimming took 4 bases from V and 8 from J, leaving 19 bases between them. Germline V gene lookup returns CDR1 SGHTS and CDR2 YDEGEE. The chain's CDR3 is CASSPAGAGFDEQFF. In DNA form, the CDR3 reads TGTGCCAGCAGCCCTGCGGGGGCAGGATTCGATGAGCAGTTCTTC.

V and J are TRBV19 and TRBJ1-1; 8 bases match TRBD1. J gave up 0 bases and V 7 bases, and 7 bases lay outside the gene matches. This CDR3 spans 15 amino acids. Germline lookup yields CDR1 LNHDA and CDR2 SQIVND (reference sequence). CDR3 nucleotides: TGTGCCAGTACCAGGACAGGGTCCATGAACACTGAAGCTTTCTTT. Translated: CASTRTGSMNTEAFF.

This chain uses TRBV11-3 with TRBJ2-6; D possibly corresponds to TRBD1 (5 bases). Germline V gene data show CDR1 as SGHNT and CDR2 as YENEEA. This CDR3 is built from 15 residues. Trimming cost V 5 bases and J 2 bases, with 10 bases left between them. CDR3 DNA: TGTGCCAGCAGCAGTGGGGCCCCTGGGGCCAACGTCCTGACTTTC. It is translated as CASSSGAPGANVLTF.

The chain links TRBV28 to TRBJ1-5; 8 bases are shared with TRBD1. J gave up 6 bases and V 7 bases, and 5 bases lay outside the gene matches. CDR1 and CDR2 (germline): MDHEN, SYDVKM. The CDR3 contains 13 residues. CDR3 sequence reads: CASIKQGGQPQHF. CDR3 bases: TGTGCCAGCATTAAACAGGGGGGTCAGCCCCAGCATTTT.

The V call is TRBV7-9, the J call TRBJ1-1; the D gene is possibly TRBD1 (5 bases). Trimming shortened V by 7 bases and J by 2 bases, and 11 bases separated the two germline ends. Germline lookup yields CDR1 SEHNR and CDR2 FQNEAQ (reference sequence). This CDR3 is built from 13 residues. Here the CDR3 reads CASNQGTNTEAFF. The DNA of the CDR3 is TGTGCCAGCAACCAGGGAACAAACACTGAAGCTTTCTTT.

This chain uses TRBV19 with TRBJ1-1, with D possibly being TRBD1 (6 bases). Germline V lookup: CDR1 LNHDA, CDR2 SQIVND (reference sequence). V lost 5 bases and J lost 4, with 14 bases in between. This CDR3 spans 14 amino acids. The CDR3 loop is CASSAQGVGTEAFF. Written as DNA, the CDR3 is TGTGCCAGTAGTGCACAGGGCGTGGGCACTGAAGCTTTCTTT.

The chain couples TRBV21-1 to TRBJ1-5; TRBD1 is taken as the D call from the table, unchecked against the DNA. TRBV21-1 is designated a pseudogene. The CDR3 runs 17 residues. The CDR3 DNA sequence: TGTGCCAGCAGCCGGGGAACAGGGGCAGTGCGGGATCAGCCCCAGCATTTT. It codes for CASSRGTGAVRDQPQHF.

This clone has just a few counts. The chain links TRBV10-3 to TRBJ2-7; 10 nucleotides agree with TRBD1. The CDR3 is made up of 13 amino acids. The ends lost 5 bases at V and 5 bases at J; junction bases unmatched: 3. CDR1 is ENHRY, CDR2 SYGVKD, per germline. The CDR3 DNA follows: TGTGCCATCAGTCGACAGGGGGCTCACGAGCAGTACTTC. Its translation: CAISRQGAHEQYF.

The chain links TRBV5-8 to TRBJ2-2, with 9 bases lining up with TRBD1. Germline CDR1 SGHTS, CDR2 YDEGEE. Trimming cost V 5 bases and J 2 bases; bases outside gene matches: 13. The CDR3 sequence is 18 residues long. In nucleotides, the CDR3 is TGTGCCAGCAGACCCTCCGGGACAGGGCTTTTAAACACCGGGGAGCTGTTTTTT. Translating it yields CASRPSGTGLLNTGELFF.

The V gene is TRBV11-3, the J gene TRBJ2-3; TRBD1 agrees at 7 bases. Per the germline V gene, CDR1 is SGHNT and CDR2 is YENEEA. The CDR3 covers 15 residues. The V and J ends lost 4 bases and 0 bases, in that order; junction bases with no gene match: 4. The DNA for the CDR3 is TGTGCCAGCAGCTCGGGACAGTCTAGCACAGATACGCAGTATTTT. It codes for CASSSGQSSTDTQYF.

This chain's CDR3 is CASRGLSGQPQHF. The CDR3, as DNA: TGTGCCAGCAGGGGACTGTCAGGTCAGCCCCAGCATTTT. V is TRBV2 and J is TRBJ1-5; possible D gene TRBD1, 5 bases. Trimming shortened V by 6 bases and J by 6 bases, and 12 bases separated the two germline ends. Germline lookup yields CDR1 SNHLY and CDR2 FYNNEI. The length of the CDR3 is 13 residues.

The gene calls are TRBV9 and TRBJ1-3; D uncertain. Germline lookup yields CDR1 SGDLS and CDR2 YYNGEE. V lost 0 bases, J lost 9 bases, and 7 bases lay in between. The CDR3 has 12 residues. The CDR3 sequence is CASSVERGTIYF. The CDR3 region has the DNA TGTGCCAGCAGCGTAGAGCGGGGCACCATATATTTT.

This clone occurred a few times. The chain links TRBV4-1 to TRBJ2-7; D possibly corresponds to TRBD2 (5 bases). Germline CDR1 MGHRA, CDR2 YSYEKL. This CDR3 contains 16 residues. V gave up 0 bases and J gave up 0 bases, with 12 bases separating them. This CDR3 is CASSQEWVGVSYEQYF. For the CDR3, the DNA is TGCGCCAGCAGCCAAGAATGGGTCGGGGTCTCCTACGAGCAGTACTTC.